This T cell receptor (beta chain) was sequenced in a study of T cell responses to AZD1222 COVID-19 vaccine (TCRdb year 2021). About the study as a whole: AZD1222 recipients whose second dose came at about 4 weeks and those whose second dose came at about 12 weeks were combined into one group, since spike-specific TCR depth and breadth did not differ between the two schedules. A total of approximately 250 trial participants underwent TCR sequencing, of whom approximately 200 had received two doses of AZD1222 and roughly 26 had received two doses of the MenACWY control vaccine. Enrollment into the trials was organized by age into subgroups of 18-55, 56-69 and 70-plus years, and those subgroups contained roughly 150, 30 and 60 TCR-sequenced participants, respectively. On the study overall, not on this receptor specifically: The vaccine-associated CD4 TCRs covered the entire spike protein, and the dominant responses fell in regions 160-218 and 743-854. Because no day 14 peak-response samples were available, the repertoires could be characterized only after the peak T cell response. Participants were mostly white British, with more females than males. The authors suggested clonal diversity may have been underestimated. Spike-specific TCR breadth and depth rose significantly after two AZD1222 doses compared with day 0 and with MenACWY recipients. In the small 56-69-year group, the increase in depth fell short of significance, most likely because of low power. Reportedly, close to half of the unique spike-specific TCRs recognized epitopes lying outside the regions that are mutated in the B.1.351 and B.1.1.7 variants. Conclusions about previously exposed vaccinees were limited because only a handful of AZD1222 recipients were SARS-CoV-2 seropositive at baseline.

What the time point label conveys for this sample: baseline before first vaccination. Vaccinee samples were obtained from the UK trials COV001 and COV002, which included a single-blind randomized controlled phase 2/3 trial of AZD1222 (ChAdOx1 nCoV-19) in healthy adults. For TCRbeta chain sequencing, PBMC samples from trial participants were taken at day 0 and at day 28 after the second dose. Concerning this clone itself: No cognate antigen has been identified for it. The record has no base qualities; no much larger clone is one base away.

The CDR3 regions of human TCRbeta chains were subjected to immunosequencing. The authors' pipeline ran thus. Repertoire TCRs were matched against a reference library of SARS-CoV-2-specific TCRs generated with the MIRA antigen-specificity platform. Breadth was defined as the fraction of unique TCRs that were SARS-CoV-2-associated. Depth was defined as the fraction of total T cells that were SARS-CoV-2-associated. Using the MIRA data, every spike-specific TCR was mapped to the spike region that the TCR reacted to and assigned to either a CD4 or a CD8 class. Log10-transformed breadth and depth values were compared by one-way ANOVA with Sidak's multiple comparisons tests. The table was pulled from immuneACCESS by TCRdb, which kept in-frame rearrangements only. Such tables lose some clones; where checked, under half of the loss comes from unresolved V genes, and the rest has no known cause. That table furnishes V, J and clone size, whereas the DNA furnished D and trimming. The sample profile shows approximately 150,000 clones; approximately 94% of them were found once. The top ten constitute roughly 1.2% of the sample.

The CDR3 spans 16 residues, from the cysteine through the phenylalanine. This entry keeps only the CDR3 DNA: 48 bases, framed from base 1. Reading the germline V gene gives CDR1 SGHRS and CDR2 YFSETQ. Trimming leaves V shorter by 4 bases and J shorter by 3 bases, with the junction holding 10 bases beyond the gene matches. The specimen comprised peripheral blood, sampled on day 0 of AZD1222 vaccination. The chain joins TRBV5-1 to TRBJ2-3, and 8 bases in between align with TRBD2. The sequence was collected from an adult in good health. The CDR3 protein is CASSLPWAGGTDTQYF. The nucleotide sequence is TGCGCCAGCAGCCTGCCTTGGGCGGGAGGAACAGATACGCAGTATTTT. The reference TRBV5-1 and TRBJ2-3 proteins fill in what lies around the CDR3, so the full variable domain reads KAGVTQTPRYLIKTRGQQVTLSCSPISGHRSVSWYQQTPGQGLQFLFEYFSETQRNKGNFPGRFSGRQFSNSRSEMNVSTLELGDSALYLCASSLPWAGGTDTQYFGPGTRLTVL.